This paragraph covers one TCR beta chain sequence. Using immunoSEQ multiplex PCR, the repertoire was profiled, and TCRdb retains in-frame clones only, with some absent. This table holds around 140,000 clones, more than 75% found once. These data are taken from a study of blood T cell repertoires in COVID-19. Study-wide background: From the United States, Italy and Spain came samples of acute and convalescent COVID-19.

This TCR came from a man aged 55-75 years who had recovered from COVID-19. The sequencing sample was made of PBMCs or T cells enriched from blood (not recorded which).

CDR3 protein: CAWSDQGWAEAFF. The CDR3 DNA reads as TGTGCCTGGAGTGATCAGGGGTGGGCTGAAGCTTTCTTT. The rearrangement links TRBV30 to TRBJ1-1; D is perhaps TRBD1 (6 bases). The CDR3 contains 13 residues. Deletions cut 1 base from V and 6 bases from J, with 12 bases between. Germline V CDR1 and CDR2: GTSNPN, SVGIG (reference sequence). The full variable domain, completed using reference TRBV30 and TRBJ1-1, is SQTIHQWPATLVQPVGSPLSLECTVEGTSNPNLYWYRQAAGRGLQLLFYSVGIGQISSEVPQNLSASRPQDRQFILSSKKLLLSDSGFYLCAWSDQGWAEAFFGQGTRLTVV.